The 21 T cell receptor beta chains below come from one sample, sequenced in a study of blood T cell repertoires in COVID-19. Assay: immunoSEQ multiplex PCR; the TCRdb copy retains only in-frame clones and omits some. The data contain 200,000 to 300,000 clones, 80% to 90% of them singletons. Sequencing was carried out using PBMCs or T cells enriched from blood (not recorded which). The source is a man in his forties or fifties who had recovered from COVID-19.

The rearrangement uses TRBV5-1 and TRBJ2-5; D remains unclear. V was pared by 0 bases and J by 7 bases, with 7 bases between. The CDR3 length is 12 residues. Germline V gene lookup returns CDR1 SGHRS and CDR2 YFSETQ. The DNA of the CDR3 is TGCGCCAGCAGCTTGGATTTTAGGACCCAGTACTTC. Its translation is CASSLDFRTQYF.

The J gene is TRBJ2-2, the V gene TRBV7-9, with 8 bases matching TRBD1. V shed 4 bases, J shed 4 bases, and the junction held 5 bases outside the gene matches. Germline CDR1 SEHNR, CDR2 FQNEAQ (reference sequence). This CDR3 region has 15 residues. CDR3 in DNA: TGTGCCAGCAGCTCGACAGGGGCCGGCACCGGGGAGCTGTTTTTT. Its translation: CASSSTGAGTGELFF.

The chain has TRBV5-4 and TRBJ2-7; a possible D gene is TRBD1 (6 bases). Germline V gives CDR1 SGHNT, CDR2 YYREEE (reference sequence). The length of the CDR3 is 12 residues. Trimming took off 3 bases at V and 7 bases at J, with 11 bases between the two ends. CDR3 coding DNA: TGTGCCAGCAGCTGGGGGCCGGGGGAGCAGTACTTC. Encoded protein: CASSWGPGEQYF.

The chain has TRBV6-5 and TRBJ2-7, with 11 bases aligning to TRBD2. CDR3 size: 16 residues. Germline V gives CDR1 MNHEY, CDR2 SVGAGI. V was clipped by 2 bases and J by 4 bases; unmatched bases: 7. CDR3 sequence reads: CASSYPLTSGSYEQYF. CDR3 bases: TGTGCCAGCAGTTACCCGCTTACTAGCGGGAGTTACGAGCAGTACTTC.

The CDR3 nucleotides read TGTGCCAGCAGTGAAGCGCGTCAGGTCTCTGGAAACACCATATATTTT. Protein: CASSEARQVSGNTIYF. This chain connects TRBV2 to TRBJ1-3; D not resolved. Between the trimmed V and J ends, which lost 0 bases and 0 bases, there was a span of 9 bases. Germline CDR1 and CDR2: SNHLY and FYNNEI. The CDR3 is 16 residues long.

The rearrangement uses TRBV30 and TRBJ1-2; D perhaps matches TRBD1 (6 bases). The CDR3 spans 14 residues. The germline V gene encodes CDR1 GTSNPN and CDR2 SVGIG (reference sequence). Between the trimmed V and J ends, which lost 3 bases and 8 bases, there was a span of 19 bases. CDR3 amino acids: CAWRKGSGTPGYTF. CDR3 nucleotide sequence: TGTGCCTGGAGGAAGGGTTCCGGGACACCGGGCTACACCTTC.

The chain is built from TRBV5-3 and TRBJ2-2; maybe TRBD2 (5 bases). TRBV5-3 is sorted into the ORF group, with uncertain function. The CDR3 spans 14 residues. V lost 5 bases, J lost 4 bases, and 12 bases lay in between. CDR3 sequence reads: CARRPRRVTGELFF. The CDR3 region has the DNA TGTGCCAGAAGGCCAAGGCGGGTCACCGGGGAGCTGTTTTTT.

V is TRBV24-1 and J is TRBJ2-1, with D possibly being TRBD1 (5 bases). Trimming shortened V by 0 bases and J by 4 bases, and 9 bases separated the two germline ends. The CDR3 is 15 residues long. Germline V gene data show CDR1 as KGHDR and CDR2 as SFDVKD. The CDR3 loop reads CATSDLRTPYNEQFF. For the CDR3, the DNA is TGTGCCACCAGTGATTTGAGGACACCTTACAATGAGCAGTTCTTC.

The genes are TRBV2 and TRBJ2-3; a weak D match, TRBD1 (7 bases). This CDR3 comprises 15 residues. The germline gives CDR1 SNHLY, CDR2 FYNNEI. Trimming pared 6 bases from V and 0 bases from J, leaving 13 bases between. For the CDR3, the DNA is TGTGCCAGCAGGGGGGGACAGACGAGCACAGATACGCAGTATTTT. Protein: CASRGGQTSTDTQYF. The whole variable domain, filled in from reference TRBV2 and TRBJ2-3, reads EPEVTQTPSHQVTQMGQEVILRCVPISNHLYFYWYRQILGQKVEFLVSFYNNEISEKSEIFDDQFSVERPDGSNFTLKIRSTKLEDSAMYFCASRGGQTSTDTQYFGPGTRLTVL.

The V gene is TRBV5-1, the J gene TRBJ2-7, with 8 bases fitting TRBD1. V lost 3 bases and J lost 0; bases outside the gene matches: 8. This CDR3 contains 16 residues. The germline V gene has CDR1 SGHRS and CDR2 YFSETQ. The CDR3 here is CASSYTGTGVSYEQYF. The CDR3 DNA reads as TGCGCCAGCAGCTATACCGGGACAGGAGTCTCCTACGAGCAGTACTTC.

The rearrangement uses TRBV6-5 and TRBJ1-6; 7 nucleotides line up with TRBD1. The ends lost 2 bases at V and 6 bases at J; junction bases unmatched: 7. Germline assignment: CDR1 MNHEY and CDR2 SVGAGI. CDR3 length: 16 amino acids. CDR3 protein: CASSYGLGQTNSPLHF. The CDR3 DNA is TGTGCCAGCAGTTACGGTCTGGGACAGACTAATTCACCCCTCCACTTT.

The chain has TRBV7-3 and TRBJ2-3, with TRBD2 identical over 12 bases. This CDR3 contains 19 residues. Germline lookup yields CDR1 SGHTA and CDR2 FQGTGA. Trimming cost V 5 bases and J 0 bases; bases outside gene matches: 12. CDR3 nucleotides: TGTGCCAGCAGCCTCTATGTTGGGCTAGCGGGGGGGAGCACAGATACGCAGTATTTT. This gives the protein CASSLYVGLAGGSTDTQYF. The full variable domain, with the rest looked up from reference TRBV7-3 and TRBJ2-3, is GAGVSQTPSNKVTEKGKYVELRCDPISGHTALYWYRQSLGQGPEFLIYFQGTGAADDSGLPNDRFFAVRPEGSVSTLKIQRTERGDSAVYLCASSLYVGLAGGSTDTQYFGPGTRLTVL.

This sequence joins TRBV11-3 and TRBJ2-2, with 10 bases lining up with TRBD1. The CDR3 totals 19 residues. The V segment lost 0 bases and the J segment 3 bases; nucleotides outside the gene matches: 10. Germline values: CDR1 SGHNT, CDR2 YENEEA. This chain's CDR3 is CASSLDPWLGTGDTGELFF. CDR3 DNA sequence: TGTGCCAGCAGCTTAGACCCATGGCTGGGGACAGGGGACACCGGGGAGCTGTTTTTT.

A word on this clone: Other nucleotide sequences in the sample specify the same CDR3. The rearrangement joins TRBV30 to TRBJ2-7, with D possibly matching TRBD1 (6 bases). There are 11 residues in the CDR3. Germline CDR1 reads GTSNPN; CDR2 reads SVGIG (reference sequence). Trimming stripped 6 bases from V and 3 bases from J, with 9 bases between. This chain's CDR3 is CACTGSYEQYF. DNA of the CDR3: TGTGCCTGCACAGGGAGCTACGAGCAGTACTTC.

The gene calls are TRBV5-5 and TRBJ1-6, with 8 bases identical to TRBD1. Germline V gene sequence: CDR1 SGHKS, CDR2 YYEKEE (reference sequence). The CDR3 spans 15 residues. The junction had 5 bases not matched to a gene; V was cut back by 0 bases and J by 9 bases. CDR3 residues: CASSLGQGAGSPLHF. The DNA of the CDR3 is TGTGCCAGCAGCTTGGGCCAGGGGGCCGGTTCACCCCTCCACTTT.

The chain combines TRBV6-4 with TRBJ1-5, with TRBD1 matching 7 bases. Germline CDR1 and CDR2: MRHNA and SNTAGT. The CDR3 runs 13 residues. V was clipped by 3 bases and J by 4 bases; unmatched bases: 0. CDR3 sequence reads: CASSETGNQPQHF. CDR3 nucleotides: TGTGCCAGCAGTGAGACAGGGAATCAGCCCCAGCATTTT.

The CDR3 DNA is TGTGCCAGCACCCACGATAGATATGGCTACACCTTC. Protein sequence: CASTHDRYGYTF. This sequence joins TRBV11-2 and TRBJ1-2; the D is unclear. Trimming took off 7 bases at V and 5 bases at J, with 11 bases between the two ends. There are 12 residues in the CDR3. Per germline, CDR1 SGHAT and CDR2 FQNNGV.

The V call is TRBV6-5, the J call TRBJ2-2, with 10 bases that match TRBD2. The germline gives CDR1 MNHEY, CDR2 SVGAGI. The CDR3 is 15 residues long. The trim removed 5 bases at V and 4 bases at J, leaving 4 bases unmatched. The CDR3 loop is CASSLAGVRTGELFF. DNA of the CDR3: TGTGCCAGCAGTCTAGCGGGAGTTCGCACCGGGGAGCTGTTTTTT.

The rearrangement uses TRBV28 and TRBJ2-1, with D unclear. Germline V gives CDR1 MDHEN, CDR2 SYDVKM. The CDR3 spans 13 residues. The germline V and J ends were trimmed by 6 bases and 0 bases, with 6 bases remaining between them. CDR3 residues: CASSPSSYNEQFF. CDR3 coding DNA: TGTGCCAGCAGCCCTAGCTCCTACAATGAGCAGTTCTTC.

The chain combines TRBV7-8 with TRBJ2-1; D ambiguous. CDR1 is SGHVS and CDR2 is FQNEAQ in the germline V gene. The CDR3 sequence is 14 residues long. V was cut by 5 bases and J by 3 bases, with 11 bases left in between. The CDR3 sequence: CASSPPRFYNEQFF. CDR3 DNA: TGTGCCAGCAGCCCGCCGCGATTCTACAATGAGCAGTTCTTC.

Points on this clone: The sample contains more than one DNA sequence encoding this CDR3. The chain is built from TRBV5-1 and TRBJ1-2; tentative D call: TRBD1 (5 bases). Germline assignment: CDR1 SGHRS and CDR2 YFSETQ. V was shortened by 4 bases and J by 3 bases, with 10 bases between the two germline ends. The CDR3 has 13 amino acids. The CDR3 DNA reads TGCGCCAGCAGCACAACAGGAGACTATGGCTACACCTTC. Its translation: CASSTTGDYGYTF. The full variable domain, with the rest looked up from reference TRBV5-1 and TRBJ1-2, is KAGVTQTPRYLIKTRGQQVTLSCSPISGHRSVSWYQQTPGQGLQFLFEYFSETQRNKGNFPGRFSGRQFSNSRSEMNVSTLELGDSALYLCASSTTGDYGYTFGSGTRLTVV.